The entry below describes one T cell receptor (beta chain). As originally analysed: Estimation of nucleated cell counts relied on the amplification of reference gene primers. The repertoire was sequenced with immunoSEQ multiplex PCR; TCRdb's copy has only in-frame clones and lacks some. The DNA gave D and trimming, while V, J and clone size come from that table. The sample records about 270,000 clones, about nine tenths being singletons. This entry comes from a study of blood T cell repertoires in COVID-19. The source material was PBMCs or T cells enriched from blood (not recorded which). This TCR was sampled from a woman between 18 and 30 years old who had recovered from COVID-19.

The CDR3 protein is CASSIDSFRPGSLGGEQFF. DNA of the CDR3: TGTGCCAGTAGTATAGATAGTTTTAGGCCCGGCTCACTAGGGGGTGAGCAGTTCTTC. The chain has TRBV19 and TRBJ2-1; maybe TRBD1 (6 bases). The germline gives CDR1 LNHDA, CDR2 SQIVND (reference sequence). The CDR3 covers 19 residues. V was trimmed by 0 bases and J by 9 bases, leaving 27 bases between them. Using reference TRBV19 and TRBJ2-1 for the parts outside the CDR3, the full variable domain is DGGITQSPKYLFRKEGQNVTLSCEQNLNHDAMYWYRQDPGQGLRLIYYSQIVNDFQKGDIAEGYSVSREKKESFPLTVTSAQKNPTAFYLCASSIDSFRPGSLGGEQFFGPGTRLTVL.